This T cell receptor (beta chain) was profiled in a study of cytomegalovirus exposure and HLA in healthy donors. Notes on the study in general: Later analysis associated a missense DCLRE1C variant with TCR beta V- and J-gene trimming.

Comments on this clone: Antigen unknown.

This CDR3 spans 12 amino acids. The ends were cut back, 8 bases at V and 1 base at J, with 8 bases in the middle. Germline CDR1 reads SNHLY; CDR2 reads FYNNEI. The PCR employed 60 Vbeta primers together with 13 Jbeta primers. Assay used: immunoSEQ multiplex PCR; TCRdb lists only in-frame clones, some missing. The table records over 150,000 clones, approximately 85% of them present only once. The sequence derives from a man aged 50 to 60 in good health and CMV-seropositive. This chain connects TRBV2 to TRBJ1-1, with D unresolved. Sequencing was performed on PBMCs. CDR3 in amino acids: CASEATNTEAFF. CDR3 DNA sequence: TGTGCCAGCGAGGCGACGAACACTGAAGCTTTCTTT.